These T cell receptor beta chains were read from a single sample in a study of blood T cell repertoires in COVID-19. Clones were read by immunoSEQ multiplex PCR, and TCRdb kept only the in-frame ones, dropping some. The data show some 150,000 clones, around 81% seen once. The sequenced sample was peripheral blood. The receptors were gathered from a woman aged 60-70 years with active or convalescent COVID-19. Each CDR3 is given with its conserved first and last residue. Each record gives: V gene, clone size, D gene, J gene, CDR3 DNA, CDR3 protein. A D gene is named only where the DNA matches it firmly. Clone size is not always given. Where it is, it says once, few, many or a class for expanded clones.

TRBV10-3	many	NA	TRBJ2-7	TGTGCCATCAGTGGAGGACTGTCCTACGAGCAGTACTTC	CAISGGLSYEQYF
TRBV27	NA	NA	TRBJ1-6	TGTGCCAGCAGCACAGGGTCCCATAATTCACCCCTCCACTTT	CASSTGSHNSPLHF
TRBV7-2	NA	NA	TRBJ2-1	TGTGCCAGCAGCCCTGTCGCGGTTCAGGGGAATGAGCAGTTCTTC	CASSPVAVQGNEQFF
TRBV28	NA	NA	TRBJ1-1	TGTGCCAGCAGTTTCGGGGGACGGCTGAACACTGAAGCTTTCTTT	CASSFGGRLNTEAFF
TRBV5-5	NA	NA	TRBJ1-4	TGTGCCAGCAGCTCCGTTGTGCTAAATAATGAAAAACTGTTTTTT	CASSSVVLNNEKLFF
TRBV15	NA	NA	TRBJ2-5	TGTGCCACCAGCAGAGGTCCTAGCGCTACAGAGACCCAGTACTTC	CATSRGPSATETQYF
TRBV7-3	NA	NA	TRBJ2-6	TGTGCCAGCAGCCCTAGGGCGGGATCTGGGGCCAACGTCCTGACTTTC	CASSPRAGSGANVLTF
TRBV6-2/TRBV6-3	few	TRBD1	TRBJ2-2	TGTGCCAGCAGTTCGACAGGGATTACCGGGGAGCTGTTTTTT	CASSSTGITGELFF
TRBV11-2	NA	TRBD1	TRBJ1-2	TGTGCCAGCAGCGCCGGGACAGGGGTGGGCTATGGCTACACCTTC	CASSAGTGVGYGYTF
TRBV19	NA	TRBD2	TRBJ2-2	TGTGCCAGTAGTACTCAAGGGACTAGCGGTACCGGGGAGCTGTTTTTT	CASSTQGTSGTGELFF
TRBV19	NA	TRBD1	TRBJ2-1	TGTGCCAGTAGTCCCCGGCAGGGGGCTTACAATGAGCAGTTCTTC	CASSPRQGAYNEQFF
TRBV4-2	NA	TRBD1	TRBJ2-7	TGTGCCAGCAGCCCGGACAGGGGCCCCTACGAGCAGTACTTC	CASSPDRGPYEQYF
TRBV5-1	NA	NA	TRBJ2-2	TGCGCCAGCAGCTTGGAGGGGTTCACCGGGGAGCTGTTTTTT	CASSLEGFTGELFF
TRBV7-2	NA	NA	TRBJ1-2	TGTGCCAGCAGCTTAGTAGGAGGTTACTTCGGGCAGGGGAACTATGGCTACACCTTC	CASSLVGGYFGQGNYGYTF
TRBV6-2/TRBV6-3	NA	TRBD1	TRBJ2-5	TGTGCCAGCAGCGCGGACAGGGAGACCCAGTACTTC	CASSADRETQYF
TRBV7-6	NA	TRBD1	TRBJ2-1	TGTGCCAGCAGCCTACCGACAGGGGCCGCCTACAATGAGCAGTTCTTC	CASSLPTGAAYNEQFF
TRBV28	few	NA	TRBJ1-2	TGTGCCAGCAGTTTAGCAGGGGAAAACTATGGCTACACCTTC	CASSLAGENYGYTF
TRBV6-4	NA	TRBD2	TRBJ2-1	TGTGCCAGCAGTGGACTCGCGGGAGCGGGGAATGAGCAGTTCTTC	CASSGLAGAGNEQFF
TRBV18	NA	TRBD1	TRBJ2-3	TGTGCCAGCTCAAGGGACAGTCGTACAGATACGCAGTATTTT	CASSRDSRTDTQYF
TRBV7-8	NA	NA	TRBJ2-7	TGTGCCAGCAGCTTAGAACCCCAGGGAATCTCCTACGAGCAGTACTTC	CASSLEPQGISYEQYF
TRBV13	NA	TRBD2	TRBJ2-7	TGTGCCAGCAGCGTGGGACTAGCGGGACTCTACGAGCAGTACTTC	CASSVGLAGLYEQYF
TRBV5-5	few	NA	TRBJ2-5	TGTGCCAGCAGGTCACCTCCTCAGGAGACCCAGTACTTC	CASRSPPQETQYF
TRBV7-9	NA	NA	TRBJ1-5	TGTGCCAGCAGCTTATTGGGAGATCAGCCCCAGCATTTT	CASSLLGDQPQHF
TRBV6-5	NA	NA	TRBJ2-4	TGTGCCAGCAGGACCCCGGACAGCAAAAACATTCAGTACTTC	CASRTPDSKNIQYF
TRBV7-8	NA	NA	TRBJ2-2	TGTGCCAGCAGCCCGTTGCCCGGGGGCACCGGGGAGCTGTTTTTT	CASSPLPGGTGELFF
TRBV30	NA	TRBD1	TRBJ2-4	TGTGCCTGGAGTGATAGACAGGGGGCCAAAAACATTCAGTACTTC	CAWSDRQGAKNIQYF
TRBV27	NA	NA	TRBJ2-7	TGTGCCAGCAGTGTACCTAGCAGCGATCCCTACGAGCAGTACTTC	CASSVPSSDPYEQYF
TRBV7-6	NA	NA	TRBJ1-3	TGTGCCAGCAGCTTAGGAGTTGCCGGCTCTGGAAACACCATATATTTT	CASSLGVAGSGNTIYF
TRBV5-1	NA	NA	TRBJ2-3	TGCGCCAGCAGCTTGGAAGCGCGGGTCACAGATACGCAGTATTTT	CASSLEARVTDTQYF
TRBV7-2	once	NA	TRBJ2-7	TGTGCCAGCAGCTTAGTGGGAGACGAGCAGTACTTC	CASSLVGDEQYF
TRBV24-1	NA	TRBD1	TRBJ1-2	TGTGCCACCAGTGACCGGATCCGGGACAGGCCGGGGGGCTACACCTTC	CATSDRIRDRPGGYTF
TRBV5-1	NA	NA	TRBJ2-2	TGCGCCAGCAGCCCCTACGTCGAGACCGGGGAGCTGTTTTTT	CASSPYVETGELFF
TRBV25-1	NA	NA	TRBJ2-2	TGTGCCAGCAGTAGATCAGGGGCGGCTGGCGGGGAGCTGTTTTTT	CASSRSGAAGGELFF
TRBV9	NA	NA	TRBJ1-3	TGTGCCAGCAGCGTGGCAGGGGCGGGTGTAGGAGGAAACACCATATATTTT	CASSVAGAGVGGNTIYF
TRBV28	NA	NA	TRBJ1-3	TGTGCCAGCAGACCCCCACATAGGGGCTCTGGAAACACCATATATTTT	CASRPPHRGSGNTIYF
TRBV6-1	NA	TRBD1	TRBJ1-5	TGTGCCAGCAGTGGGGGATTCGGACAGGGGACGGCTCAGCCCCAGCATTTT	CASSGGFGQGTAQPQHF
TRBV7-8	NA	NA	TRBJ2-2	TGTGCCAGCAGCCCGACCCCTGACTTCCCCGGGGAGCTGTTTTTT	CASSPTPDFPGELFF
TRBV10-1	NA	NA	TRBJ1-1	TGCGCCAGCAGTGTCAAGGGGCTATCGTCAGCTTTCTTT	CASSVKGLSSAFF
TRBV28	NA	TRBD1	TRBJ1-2	TGTGCCAGCAGCTCGCAGGGACAGGGGGCCCGGGGCTACACCTTC	CASSSQGQGARGYTF
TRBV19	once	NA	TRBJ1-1	TGTGCCAGTAGTATAGAGGGCAGGGGCAGGACTGAAGCTTTCTTT	CASSIEGRGRTEAFF
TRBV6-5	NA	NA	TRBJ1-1	TGTGCCAGCACCGAGACAAGTTACACTGAAGCTTTCTTT	CASTETSYTEAFF
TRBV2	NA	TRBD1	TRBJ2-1	TGTGCCAGCCGTTCTCGGACAGGGGGAACAGCGGGAGTCCATGAGCAGTTCTTC	CASRSRTGGTAGVHEQFF
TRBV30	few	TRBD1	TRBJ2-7	TGTGCCTGGAGCAACCTTGACAGGGCGGCCTACGAGCAGTACTTC	CAWSNLDRAAYEQYF
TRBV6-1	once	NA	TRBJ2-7	TGTGCCAGCTTCGACAGGACCTACGAGCAGTACTTC	CASFDRTYEQYF
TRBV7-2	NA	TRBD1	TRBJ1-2	TGTGCCAGCAGGCTAAACGACAGGGTTAACTATGGCTACACCTTC	CASRLNDRVNYGYTF
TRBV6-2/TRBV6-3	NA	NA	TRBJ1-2	TGTGCCAGCAGTTACCTAAATTATGGCTACACCTTC	CASSYLNYGYTF
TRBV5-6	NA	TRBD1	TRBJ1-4	TGTGCCAGCAGCCAACTATGGACAGGGAGTAATGAAAAACTGTTTTTT	CASSQLWTGSNEKLFF
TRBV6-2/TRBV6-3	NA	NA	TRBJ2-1	TGTGCCAGCAGCCAGGGGCCCGCTTCGGGGGATGAGCAGTTCTTC	CASSQGPASGDEQFF
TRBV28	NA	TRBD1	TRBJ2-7	TGTGCCAGCAGTTTAAGTAGGCGGACAGGGGGCGCTGGGCAGTACTTC	CASSLSRRTGGAGQYF
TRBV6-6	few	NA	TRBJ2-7	TGTGCCACGGGCGGGACAGTCTACGAGCAGTACTTC	CATGGTVYEQYF
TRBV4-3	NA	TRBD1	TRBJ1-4	TGCGCCAGCAGCCAAGATGGGACAGAAGATGAAAAACTGTTTTTT	CASSQDGTEDEKLFF
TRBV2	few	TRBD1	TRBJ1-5	TGTGCCAGCAGTGTGGACAGGGATCAGCCCCAGCATTTT	CASSVDRDQPQHF
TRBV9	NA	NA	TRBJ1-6	TGTGCCAGCAGCGTAGCACAGCTGTATAATTCACCCCTCCACTTT	CASSVAQLYNSPLHF
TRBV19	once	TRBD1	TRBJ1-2	TGTGCCAGTAGTCTGCGGACAGGCCGGATCGGACTGGGCTACACCTTC	CASSLRTGRIGLGYTF
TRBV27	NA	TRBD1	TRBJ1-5	TGTGCCAGCAGCTCCTCGGTGACAGGGATCAATCAGCCCCAGCATTTT	CASSSSVTGINQPQHF
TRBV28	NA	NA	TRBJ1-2	TGTGCCAGCGAACCGGGGTCCATCGGACGCGGCTATGGCTACACCTTC	CASEPGSIGRGYGYTF
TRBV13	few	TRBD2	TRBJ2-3	TGTGCCAGCAGCTTAGTAGCGGGAGGGACGGATACGCAGTATTTT	CASSLVAGGTDTQYF
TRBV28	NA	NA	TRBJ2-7	TGTGCCAGCAGTTATGGGGGACTCGAGCAGTACTTC	CASSYGGLEQYF
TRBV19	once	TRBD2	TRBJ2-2	TGTGCCAGTAGTACCGGACTAGCAGGGCACCGGGAGCTGTTTTTT	CASSTGLAGHRELFF